Listed below are T cell receptor beta chains from one sample, sequenced in a study of OX40 agonist ivuxolimab in advanced cancers. Generated by immunoSEQ multiplex PCR, the TCRdb table keeps only in-frame clones and is missing some. The table has 100,000 to 120,000 clones, 89% seen once. Material: CD4+ or CD8+ T cells sorted from blood, obtained in a trial of the OX40 agonist ivuxolimab. All receptors come from an adult with an advanced solid tumor such as melanoma, head and neck, liver or kidney cancer. Both conserved end residues are part of each CDR3. Fields, in order: J gene, V gene, CDR3 protein.

>TRBJ1-4|TRBV11-2
CASSSRGYGEKLFF
>TRBJ1-4|TRBV29-1
CSVQGGGSTNEKLFF
>TRBJ2-1|TRBV1
CTSSHRGDLRGANEQFF
>TRBJ1-1|TRBV19
CASSIENTEAFF
>TRBJ2-4|TRBV6-1
CASREQGLAKNIQYF
>TRBJ2-5|TRBV28
CASRQRGQETQYF
>TRBJ1-5|TRBV7-2
CASSFRLDRGVDQPQHF
>TRBJ1-4|TRBV19
CASSTNGGGQLFF
>TRBJ2-7|TRBV6-6
CASSPRTELYEQYF
>TRBJ2-1|TRBV6-1
CASIRFGRGNNEQFF
>TRBJ2-2|TRBV6-5
CASTVAGQTGELFF
>TRBJ1-6|TRBV4-3
CASSQGPGQGDNSPLHF
>TRBJ2-5|TRBV14
CASSIKETQYF
>TRBJ1-2|TRBV27
CASSYRGQNYGYTF
>TRBJ2-2|TRBV11-3
CASRNELGELFF
>TRBJ2-7|TRBV6-1
CASRKVSDDSYEQYF
>TRBJ2-1|TRBV6-1
CASSHGTNNYNEQFF
>TRBJ2-1|TRBV19
CASSIGTGSDEQFF
>TRBJ1-5|TRBV27
CASSFRVGYNQPQHF
>TRBJ2-6|TRBV19
CASSLTGTNSGANVLTF
>TRBJ2-7|TRBV30
CAWSEQGWDYEQYF
>TRBJ2-1|TRBV9
CASSAPADLNEQFF
>TRBJ1-2|TRBV28
CASSFSRMGYTF
>TRBJ1-6|TRBV6-5
CASSYSNTGTHSPLHF
>TRBJ1-5|TRBV27
CASSLLGRPNQPQHF
>TRBJ1-4|TRBV14
CASSQDGRWVEKLFF
>TRBJ2-2|TRBV6-5
CASSTRGTGNGELFF
>TRBJ2-1|TRBV28
CAIGGGSSYNEQFF
>TRBJ2-3|TRBV11-3
CASSLSDTQYF
>TRBJ1-2|TRBV19
CASSPDRGLYGYTF
>TRBJ1-1|TRBV27
CASSFESEAFF
>TRBJ1-5|TRBV2
CASSGVGKNQPQHF
>TRBJ1-1|TRBV5-1
CASSPRGTVNTEAFF
>TRBJ2-1|TRBV9
CASSVEGTEYNEQFF
>TRBJ2-1|TRBV7-9
CASSLKPSGTNEQFF
>TRBJ2-1|TRBV5-4
CASSLVSAAANEQFF
>TRBJ1-1|TRBV18
CASSPRQGGYTEAFF
>TRBJ1-2|TRBV7-2
CASSLGPYGYTF
>TRBJ2-3|TRBV9
CASSGTGGAYDTQYF
>TRBJ1-1|TRBV7-2
CASSLGGITEAFF
>TRBJ1-1|TRBV5-1
CASGEENMNTEAFF
>TRBJ2-7|TRBV7-9
CASSLAGQYEQYF
>TRBJ1-2|TRBV5-6
CASSFGTGFNGYTF
>TRBJ1-1|TRBV29-1
CSVVLYTEAFF
>TRBJ2-2|TRBV6-1
CAGSGANTGELFF
>TRBJ2-2|TRBV18
CASSPNIQGGELFF
>TRBJ2-2|TRBV28
CASSRGGQNTGELFF
>TRBJ1-3|TRBV19
CASSLRRQLTGNTIYF
>TRBJ1-4|TRBV5-4
CASSLGQGPEKLFF
>TRBJ1-4|TRBV18
CASSLSGGEKLFF
>TRBJ1-4|TRBV6-5
CASSYSYRVNEKLFF
>TRBJ2-1|TRBV28
CASSLNIEQFF
>TRBJ2-7|TRBV18
CASSPLEDSPSYEQYF
>TRBJ1-1|TRBV9
CASSPRQGEITEAFF
>TRBJ1-1|TRBV5-4
CASSLWARTEAFF